These 28 T cell receptor beta chains share one sample of origin, sequenced in a study of T cell clusters in autoimmune cytopenias. Each sample's input was roughly 270 ng genomic DNA, some 34,000 genome equivalents. TRB rearrangements were amplified by touch-down multiplex PCR with mixed TRB-A/B primers. TCRdb reworked the multiplex PCR reads into one entry per CDR3 protein, no DNA. The sample has over 4,500 distinct CDR3 sequences; the top ten hold 4.9%. Sequencing input: peripheral blood. The source is a human donor with an autoimmune cytopenia or autoimmune hepatitis (not recorded which).

This clonotype counts as large by frequency. V is TRBV29-1 and J is TRBJ2-2; TCRdb calls TRBD1, which cannot be checked without DNA. The germline CDR1 and CDR2 sequences are SQVTM and ANQGSEA. This CDR3 comprises 13 residues. This CDR3 is CSVDSSRVGELFF.

This clonotype is classed as medium-sized (0.01 to 0.1%) by frequency. The chain couples TRBV12-3 or TRBV12-4 to TRBJ2-1; TCRdb selects TRBD1, and the lack of DNA leaves this call unchecked. This CDR3 is 17 amino acids long. CDR3 sequence: CASSLVRDRGRGDEQFF.

Measured by frequency, this clonotype is medium-sized. This chain links TRBV6-2 or TRBV6-3 with TRBJ1-2; TCRdb's D gene call, TRBD1, goes unchecked for lack of DNA. The CDR3 totals 14 residues. Per germline, CDR1 MNHEY and CDR2 SVGEGT. CDR3 amino acids: CASRITGTNYGYTF.

By frequency, this clonotype is medium-sized. The chain uses TRBV19 and TRBJ1-4; TCRdb names TRBD1, which stays unverified in the absence of DNA. This CDR3 comprises 14 residues. The V gene's germline CDR1 is LNHDA and CDR2 SQIVND (reference sequence). The CDR3 reads CASSTGGSNEKLFF. The variable domain in full, with the rest retrieved from reference TRBV19 and TRBJ1-4, is DGGITQSPKYLFRKEGQNVTLSCEQNLNHDAMYWYRQDPGQGLRLIYYSQIVNDFQKGDIAEGYSVSREKKESFPLTVTSAQKNPTAFYLCASSTGGSNEKLFFGSGTQLSVL.

This clonotype is labeled medium-sized (0.01 to 0.1%) based on frequency. The chain employs TRBV6-2 or TRBV6-3 and TRBJ2-6; TCRdb's D call, TRBD2, is unchecked because there is no DNA. This CDR3 is built from 16 residues. CDR1 is MNHEY and CDR2 is SVGEGT in the germline V gene. The CDR3 sequence: CAIRGGTRSGANVLTF.

V and J are TRBV4-3 and TRBJ1-4; TCRdb indicates TRBD1, and absent DNA this call remains unverified. Germline lookup yields CDR1 LGHNA and CDR2 YSLEER. The CDR3 runs to 15 residues. The CDR3 region is CASSLTRVANEKLFF.

The CDR3 sequence is CASSLAGRFNEQFF. This rearrangement joins TRBV6-6 to TRBJ2-1; TCRdb's D call of TRBD2 is untestable without DNA. Germline V gene lookup returns CDR1 MNHNY and CDR2 SVGAGI (reference sequence). The length of the CDR3 is 14 residues.

The J gene is TRBJ2-7, the V gene TRBV20-1. Germline CDR1 reads DFQATT; CDR2 reads SNEGSKA (reference sequence). The length of the CDR3 is 12 residues. CDR3: CSAEREPYEQYF.

The chain employs TRBV19 and TRBJ2-1; TCRdb's D gene call, TRBD2, goes unchecked for lack of DNA. The CDR3 contains 16 residues. CDR1 LNHDA and CDR2 SQIVND come from the germline V gene (reference sequence). This CDR3 is CASSIPGLAGGNEQFF.

By frequency, this clonotype is medium-sized. The chain couples TRBV12-3 or TRBV12-4 to TRBJ2-3. CDR3 size: 11 residues. The CDR3: CASSSLDTQYF.

This clonotype is called medium-sized based on its frequency. The chain is built from TRBV19 and TRBJ1-2; TCRdb designates TRBD1, a call that cannot be tested without DNA. The CDR3 has 15 residues. Germline V CDR1 and CDR2: LNHDA, SQIVND (reference sequence). Here the CDR3 reads CASSIVRTALGGYTF.

The chain combines TRBV11-1 with TRBJ2-2; TCRdb calls TRBD1, which cannot be checked without DNA. Per germline, CDR1 SGHAT and CDR2 FQDESV (reference sequence). The CDR3 runs 14 residues. The CDR3 protein is CASSNPRGTGELFF. The full variable domain, its missing parts supplied by reference TRBV11-1 and TRBJ2-2, is EAEVAQSPRYKITEKSQAVAFWCDPISGHATLYWYRQILGQGPELLVQFQDESVVDDSQLPKDRFSAERLKGVDSTLKIQPAELGDSAMYLCASSNPRGTGELFFGEGSRLTVL.

This clonotype registers medium-sized by frequency. J is TRBJ1-2 and V is TRBV12-3 or TRBV12-4; there is no DNA to check the TCRdb D call of TRBD1. The CDR3 is 15 residues long. CDR3 loop: CASSLATGANYGYTF.

This chain uses TRBV6-2 or TRBV6-3 with TRBJ2-7; absent DNA, TCRdb's TRBD1 call cannot be checked. CDR1 is MNHEY, CDR2 SVGEGT, per germline. CDR3 size: 13 residues. The CDR3 loop is CASREQGGYEQYF.

The rearrangement uses TRBV4-3 and TRBJ1-1. This CDR3 is 12 amino acids long. CDR1 is LGHNA and CDR2 is YSLEER in the germline V gene. The CDR3 region is CASSQDHTEAFF.

This clonotype is medium-sized by frequency. The chain couples TRBV6-2 or TRBV6-3 to TRBJ1-1. The CDR3 contains 14 residues. Germline V gene sequence: CDR1 MNHEY, CDR2 SVGEGT. CDR3 amino acids: CASSYIGSHTEAFF.

Frequency places this clonotype as medium-sized. This CDR3 is CATSMPRPESNQPQHF. V is TRBV15 and J is TRBJ1-5; the D gene TCRdb calls, TRBD1, cannot be checked with no DNA. The CDR3 is 16 amino acids. Germline V CDR1 and CDR2: LNHNV, YYDKDF (reference sequence).

By frequency, this clonotype registers medium-sized. This rearrangement joins TRBV19 to TRBJ2-7; no DNA is available, so the TRBD2 call from TCRdb remains unchecked. The CDR3 is made up of 13 amino acids. CDR1 is LNHDA, CDR2 SQIVND, per germline (reference sequence). CDR3 region: CASTRTSGSEQYF.

The J gene is TRBJ1-5, the V gene TRBV12-3 or TRBV12-4. This CDR3 contains 13 residues. This CDR3 reads CASSIDNNQPQHF.

This clonotype is medium-sized (0.01 to 0.1%) by frequency. The J gene is TRBJ2-1, the V gene TRBV6-6. Germline V gene data show CDR1 as MNHNY and CDR2 as SVGAGI (reference sequence). The CDR3 is 15 residues long. The CDR3 loop is CASSYYTSSYNEQFF.

This clonotype is identified as medium-sized from frequency. V usage is TRBV30 and J usage is TRBJ2-4. The CDR3 contains 18 residues. Per germline, CDR1 GTSNPN and CDR2 SVGIG (reference sequence). Here the CDR3 reads CAWSLSMRTDLAKNIQYF.

The chain joins TRBV21-1 to TRBJ2-5; TCRdb's D call, TRBD1, is unchecked because there is no DNA. TRBV21-1 is labeled a pseudogene. This CDR3 comprises 17 residues. This CDR3 reads CASSLTLGQPPWETQYF.

The J gene is TRBJ2-1, the V gene TRBV20-1; TCRdb returns TRBD2, unconfirmable since there is no DNA. Germline CDR1 DFQATT, CDR2 SNEGSKA (reference sequence). The CDR3 extends over 19 amino acids. The CDR3 here is CSARGVPGLAGAGNNEQFF.

This clonotype is medium-sized (0.01 to 0.1%) by frequency. The CDR3 loop is CASSPQADEQFF. V is TRBV18 and J is TRBJ2-1. The CDR3 totals 12 residues. The germline V gene encodes CDR1 KGHSH and CDR2 LQKENI.

The chain employs TRBV18 and TRBJ1-6. There are 14 residues in the CDR3. Per the germline V gene, CDR1 is KGHSH and CDR2 is LQKENI. Here the CDR3 reads CASSQAWGGSPLHF.

The chain links TRBV20-1 to TRBJ2-3; with no DNA, the TCRdb D assignment of TRBD2 cannot be verified. CDR1 is DFQATT and CDR2 is SNEGSKA in the germline V gene (reference sequence). The CDR3 contains 15 residues. CDR3: CSARASRGGPDTQYF.

Measured by frequency, this clonotype is medium-sized. The gene calls are TRBV19 and TRBJ1-2. The CDR3 sequence is 14 residues long. Germline lookup yields CDR1 LNHDA and CDR2 SQIVND (reference sequence). The CDR3 spells CASYGRGALYGYTF.

The J gene is TRBJ2-1, the V gene TRBV6-5; there is no DNA to check the TCRdb D call of TRBD2. Germline CDR1 MNHEY, CDR2 SVGAGI. The CDR3 extends over 15 amino acids. The CDR3: CASSGGGYLYNEQFF.